These 21 T cell receptor beta chains came from one sample sequenced in a study of T cell responses to AZD1222 COVID-19 vaccine. The repertoire was sequenced with immunoSEQ multiplex PCR; TCRdb's copy has only in-frame clones and lacks some. The sample has some 75,000 clones; approximately 91% are singletons. Material: peripheral blood, obtained on day 0 of AZD1222 vaccination. The receptors were sampled from an adult in good health.

This clone has a single count. The rearrangement links TRBV27 to TRBJ2-1; TRBD1 or TRBD2 may be the D gene (5 bases each). Between the trimmed V and J ends, which lost 7 bases and 6 bases, there was a span of 22 bases. Germline V CDR1 and CDR2: MNHEY, SMNVEV (reference sequence). This CDR3 has 16 amino acids. CDR3 sequence (DNA): TGTGCCAGCACCTCTGGCGGACTTTTAAGGGGCAATGAGCAGTTCTTC. It yields the protein CASTSGGLLRGNEQFF.

V usage is TRBV25-1 and J usage is TRBJ2-3; TRBD2 agrees at 12 bases. CDR3 length: 16 amino acids. Trimming removed 1 base from V and 4 bases from J; junction bases left unmatched: 3. From germline, CDR1 is MGHDK and CDR2 SYGVNS. The CDR3 region is CASSELGTSGSDTQYF. In nucleotides, the CDR3 is TGTGCCAGCAGTGAATTGGGGACTAGCGGGTCAGATACGCAGTATTTT. Combining the CDR3 with reference TRBV25-1 and TRBJ2-3 gives the whole variable domain EADIYQTPRYLVIGTGKKITLECSQTMGHDKMYWYQQDPGMELHLIHYSYGVNSTEKGDLSSESTVSRIRTEHFPLTLESARPSHTSQYLCASSELGTSGSDTQYFGPGTRLTVL.

This clone was seen a few times. The V and J genes are TRBV28 and TRBJ1-1; no definite D call. From germline, CDR1 is MDHEN and CDR2 SYDVKM. The CDR3 has 12 residues. V lost 4 bases and J lost 7, with 10 bases in between. CDR3 nucleotide sequence: TGTGCCAGCAGTTACTACGTGGGTGAAGCTTTCTTT. It yields the protein CASSYYVGEAFF.

The CDR3 loop is CASSQDRGAADTQYF. The CDR3 DNA follows: TGCGCCAGCAGCCAAGATAGGGGGGCAGCAGATACGCAGTATTTT. The chain employs TRBV4-1 and TRBJ2-3, with D possibly being TRBD1 or TRBD2 (6 bases each). The V end was cut by 0 bases, the J end by 4 bases, with 11 bases between. Germline CDR1 reads MGHRA; CDR2 reads YSYEKL. The CDR3 has 15 residues.

The chain employs TRBV29-1 and TRBJ1-1; D gene unclear. The V gene's germline CDR1 is SQVTM and CDR2 ANQGSEA. V lost 7 bases, J lost 5 bases, and 11 bases lay in between. The CDR3 runs to 11 residues. The CDR3 loop reads CSAVDRTEAFF. As DNA, the CDR3 is TGCAGCGCGGTTGATAGGACTGAAGCTTTCTTT.

The chain couples TRBV30 to TRBJ1-2, with D unclear. Germline CDR1 and CDR2: GTSNPN and SVGIG (reference sequence). This CDR3 region has 13 residues. V dropped 0 bases and J dropped 4 bases, with 9 bases sitting between them. The CDR3 bases are TGTGCCTGGAGTGTCGGGCAGATCTATGGCTACACCTTC. This codes for CAWSVGQIYGYTF.

The chain combines TRBV10-3 with TRBJ2-1, with D uncertain. The germline CDR1 and CDR2 sequences are ENHRY and SYGVKD. V lost 0 bases, J lost 0 bases, and 9 bases lay in between. There are 16 residues in the CDR3. The CDR3 bases are TGTGCCATCAGTGAGTCGGTCCGGAGCTCCTACAATGAGCAGTTCTTC. Translated: CAISESVRSSYNEQFF.

This clone was found once. The rearrangement joins TRBV10-3 to TRBJ2-7; D not resolved. Per germline, CDR1 ENHRY and CDR2 SYGVKD. V was shortened by 5 bases and J by 4 bases, with 6 bases between the two germline ends. The CDR3 sequence is 11 residues long. DNA of the CDR3: TGTGCCATCAGTAATTCATACGAGCAGTACGTC. Its protein product is CAISNSYEQYV.

This clone has a handful of counts. The chain recombines TRBV21-1 with TRBJ2-7; no DNA check was done on the table's D call, TRBD2. TRBV21-1 is an annotated pseudogene. CDR3 length equals 11 residues. Here the CDR3 reads CASSPGGEQYV. CDR3 DNA: TGTGCCAGCAGCCCCGGGGGAGAGCAGTACGTC.

The CDR3 DNA reads TGTGCCAGCAGCCCCGGACTAGCGGGGATGGAGCAGTTCTTC. It yields the protein CASSPGLAGMEQFF. V is TRBV3-1 (or the pseudogene TRBV3-2) and J is TRBJ2-1, with TRBD2 matching over 12 bases. Trimming removed 4 bases from V and 10 bases from J; junction bases left unmatched: 5. The CDR3 sequence is 14 residues long. Germline V lookup: CDR1 LGHDT, CDR2 YNNKEL (reference sequence).

Written as DNA, the CDR3 is TGTGCCAGCAGCTTTTCGGACAGGAAGCTTTATGGCTACACCTTC. It specifies CASSFSDRKLYGYTF. This chain uses TRBV5-4 with TRBJ1-2; 7 nucleotides align to TRBD1. Germline CDR1 is SGHNT and CDR2 is YYREEE (reference sequence). This CDR3 has 15 amino acids. The V gene end was trimmed by 2 bases and the J gene end by 5 bases; junction bases not matched to a gene: 9.

This rearrangement joins TRBV6-4 to TRBJ2-1, with D tentatively TRBD2 (5 bases). Trimming took off 2 bases at V and 7 bases at J, with 12 bases between the two ends. The CDR3 contains 14 residues. Germline-derived CDR1 and CDR2 are MRHNA and SNTAGT. CDR3 amino acids: CASSDGSITNEQFF. For the CDR3, the DNA is TGTGCCAGCAGTGACGGGAGTATAACGAATGAGCAGTTCTTC.

The chain recombines TRBV10-3 with TRBJ1-1, with D uncertain. V lost 10 bases and J lost 7, with 22 bases in between. Germline V gene data show CDR1 as ENHRY and CDR2 as SYGVKD. The CDR3 is 14 residues long. The CDR3: CATSGLPPAVEAFF. As DNA, the CDR3 is TGTGCCACTAGCGGCCTCCCACCGGCGGTTGAAGCTTTCTTT.

The rearrangement uses TRBV18 and TRBJ2-1, with TRBD2 as a possible D gene (6 bases). The V gene lost 3 bases and the J gene lost 3 bases, with 9 bases spanning the gap. The CDR3 loop spans 14 amino acids. The germline gives CDR1 KGHSH, CDR2 LQKENI. CDR3 amino acids: CASSPRRDYNEQFF. The CDR3 DNA reads as TGTGCCAGCTCACCGAGGCGGGACTACAATGAGCAGTTCTTC.

V and J are TRBV28 and TRBJ2-3; TRBD2 is a possible D gene (6 bases). This CDR3 is built from 16 residues. V was clipped by 1 base and J by 1 base, with 12 bases between them. Looked up from germline, CDR1 is MDHEN and CDR2 is SYDVKM. CDR3 amino acids: CASSLYPPGGTDTQYF. As DNA, the CDR3 is TGTGCCAGCAGTTTATACCCTCCGGGAGGCACAGATACGCAGTATTTT.

This clone was recorded once. The genes are TRBV25-1 and TRBJ1-4; 7 nucleotides align to TRBD1. This CDR3 is built from 14 residues. J was trimmed by 5 bases and V by 6 bases; bases with no gene match: 6. Germline loops: CDR1 MGHDK, CDR2 SYGVNS. CDR3 protein: CASSGQALNEKLFF. The CDR3 coding sequence is TGTGCCAGCAGCGGACAGGCCCTAAATGAAAAACTGTTTTTT.

The chain couples TRBV6-5 to TRBJ1-2, with D possibly being TRBD1 (5 bases). Per germline, CDR1 MNHEY and CDR2 SVGAGI. Deletions cut 2 bases from V and 0 bases from J, with 7 bases between. CDR3 length equals 14 residues. Here the CDR3 DNA reads TGTGCCAGCAGTTACGACAGTGCTAACTATGGCTACACCTTC. It is translated as CASSYDSANYGYTF.

V usage is TRBV14 and J usage is TRBJ2-2; 8 nucleotides match TRBD1. The trim removed 5 bases at V and 7 bases at J, leaving 9 bases unmatched. Germline CDR1 is SGHDN and CDR2 is FVKESK. CDR3 length: 15 amino acids. The CDR3 sequence: CASSNRDRISGELFF. The CDR3 DNA is TGTGCCAGCAGCAACCGGGACAGGATTAGCGGGGAGCTGTTTTTT.

CDR3 bases: TGTGCCAGCAGACGACTAGCGGAAGACTACAATGAGCAGTTCTTC. Residues: CASRRLAEDYNEQFF. This sequence joins TRBV27 and TRBJ2-1; 9 nucleotides match TRBD2. V lost 6 bases, J lost 3 bases, and 6 bases stayed unmatched. The CDR3 totals 15 residues. The germline CDR1 and CDR2 sequences are MNHEY and SMNVEV (reference sequence).

The chain joins TRBV30 to TRBJ1-2; D is unclear. Germline V gene data show CDR1 as GTSNPN and CDR2 as SVGIG (reference sequence). With 3 bases removed from V and 5 bases from J, the gap between germline ends came to 16 bases. The CDR3 covers 14 residues. CDR3 loop: CAWRVGGGGYGYTF. The CDR3 bases are TGTGCCTGGAGGGTTGGAGGTGGAGGATATGGCTACACCTTC.

The J gene is TRBJ1-5, the V gene TRBV4-1; D perhaps matches TRBD1 (5 bases). The germline V gene has CDR1 MGHRA and CDR2 YSYEKL. V dropped 4 bases and J dropped 4 bases, with 11 bases sitting between them. The CDR3 sequence is 14 residues long. The CDR3 loop reads CASSPLGGNQPQHF. CDR3 nucleotide sequence: TGCGCCAGCAGCCCCCTCGGGGGAAATCAGCCCCAGCATTTT.